This TCR beta chain comes out of a study of T cell responses to AZD1222 COVID-19 vaccine. Clones were sequenced by immunoSEQ multiplex PCR, and TCRdb holds only the in-frame ones, with some missing. This table has 140,000 to 150,000 clones, 80% to 95% appearing once. The V end lost 3 bases, the J end lost 6 bases, and 14 bases lay between the germline ends. There are 14 residues in the CDR3. Germline V gives CDR1 SGHTA, CDR2 FQGNSA. The chain has TRBV7-2 and TRBJ2-5, with D possibly being TRBD2 (6 bases). The specimen was peripheral blood, collected on day 0 of AZD1222 vaccination. This TCR came from an adult in good health. The CDR3 is CASSLGRERKTQYF. The CDR3 DNA is TGTGCCAGCAGCTTGGGTCGGGAGAGAAAGACCCAGTACTTC.